This is a list of T cell receptor beta chains from one sample in a study of human CD8 memory T cell subsets. Reprocessing the 5' RACE reads, TCRdb reports a single entry for every CDR3 protein and omits DNA. The table gives about 18,000 distinct CDR3 sequences; the top ten clones make up around 5.8% of it. The specimen was CD8+ T cells from PBMCs. The receptors originated from a human donor in good health. Each CDR3 is given with its conserved first and last residue. The listing skips clone size in some rows; elsewhere it reads once, few, many or a size class.

cdr3_length: 17; v_call: TRBV6-2/TRBV6-3; clone_size: medium-sized; j_call: TRBJ2-3; cdr3_aa: CASSYSSERTSTDTQYF
cdr3_length: 15; v_call: TRBV14; clone_size: .; j_call: TRBJ2-1; cdr3_aa: CASSTRDRPYNEQFF
cdr3_length: 12; v_call: TRBV12-3/TRBV12-4; clone_size: .; j_call: TRBJ2-2; cdr3_aa: CASSPDSGELFF
cdr3_length: 15; v_call: TRBV6-2/TRBV6-3; clone_size: .; j_call: TRBJ1-1; cdr3_aa: CASSSGRKKNTEAFF
cdr3_length: 14; v_call: TRBV28; clone_size: .; j_call: TRBJ2-7; cdr3_aa: CASSLVEGTYEQYF
cdr3_length: 14; v_call: TRBV28; clone_size: .; j_call: TRBJ2-1; cdr3_aa: CASSFEGSYNEQFF
cdr3_length: 12; v_call: TRBV9; clone_size: .; j_call: TRBJ2-1; cdr3_aa: CASSVGVNEQFF
cdr3_length: 14; v_call: TRBV27; clone_size: .; j_call: TRBJ1-1; cdr3_aa: CASSLSGLDTEAFF
cdr3_length: 14; v_call: TRBV6-5; clone_size: medium-sized; j_call: TRBJ1-1; cdr3_aa: CASSGRDREAEAFF
cdr3_length: 14; v_call: TRBV20-1; clone_size: .; j_call: TRBJ1-2; cdr3_aa: CSASIDRIIGGYTF
cdr3_length: 16; v_call: TRBV25-1; clone_size: .; j_call: TRBJ1-2; cdr3_aa: CASRDGTDFYNYGYTF
cdr3_length: 15; v_call: TRBV20-1; clone_size: .; j_call: TRBJ1-1; cdr3_aa: CSARVPSGLGTEAFF
cdr3_length: 15; v_call: TRBV28; clone_size: .; j_call: TRBJ1-1; cdr3_aa: CASRTNSEGYTEAFF
cdr3_length: 18; v_call: TRBV2; clone_size: .; j_call: TRBJ2-1; cdr3_aa: CASVLAGGRHSSYNEQFF
cdr3_length: 15; v_call: TRBV3-1; clone_size: .; j_call: TRBJ2-7; cdr3_aa: CASSRPGADSYEQYF
cdr3_length: 15; v_call: TRBV20-1; clone_size: .; j_call: TRBJ1-1; cdr3_aa: CSARDIDTMNTEAFF
cdr3_length: 13; v_call: TRBV6-2/TRBV6-3; clone_size: .; j_call: TRBJ2-1; cdr3_aa: CASSSSGGSEQFF
cdr3_length: 12; v_call: TRBV5-1; clone_size: .; j_call: TRBJ1-1; cdr3_aa: CASSLVGEEAFF
cdr3_length: 15; v_call: TRBV19; clone_size: .; j_call: TRBJ1-5; cdr3_aa: CASSEGPQAGQPQHF
cdr3_length: 12; v_call: TRBV6-6; clone_size: .; j_call: TRBJ2-1; cdr3_aa: CASSYSTVEQFF
cdr3_length: 12; v_call: TRBV20-1; clone_size: .; j_call: TRBJ2-1; cdr3_aa: CSARDPVGEQFF
cdr3_length: 17; v_call: TRBV28; clone_size: .; j_call: TRBJ2-1; cdr3_aa: CASSLPLDRSLYNEQFF
cdr3_length: 14; v_call: TRBV6-6; clone_size: .; j_call: TRBJ1-1; cdr3_aa: CASSYLDSNTEAFF
cdr3_length: 13; v_call: TRBV12-3/TRBV12-4; clone_size: .; j_call: TRBJ2-7; cdr3_aa: CASRTAGIYEQYF
cdr3_length: 14; v_call: TRBV10-1; clone_size: .; j_call: TRBJ2-2; cdr3_aa: CASGQGTNTGELFF
cdr3_length: 13; v_call: TRBV7-9; clone_size: .; j_call: TRBJ1-1; cdr3_aa: CASTKGGDTEAFF
cdr3_length: 16; v_call: TRBV11-3; clone_size: .; j_call: TRBJ2-7; cdr3_aa: CASSVGLATTGREQYF
cdr3_length: 14; v_call: TRBV5-6; clone_size: .; j_call: TRBJ2-4; cdr3_aa: CASSLAGPKNIQYF
cdr3_length: 14; v_call: TRBV4-1; clone_size: .; j_call: TRBJ2-1; cdr3_aa: CASSQGRGDDEQFF
cdr3_length: 18; v_call: TRBV7-8; clone_size: .; j_call: TRBJ2-5; cdr3_aa: CASSYHRDRGHTQETQYF
cdr3_length: 14; v_call: TRBV6-6; clone_size: .; j_call: TRBJ2-1; cdr3_aa: CASSYEGGIDEQFF
cdr3_length: 14; v_call: TRBV9; clone_size: .; j_call: TRBJ2-7; cdr3_aa: CASSVSPGSYEQYF
cdr3_length: 13; v_call: TRBV5-5; clone_size: .; j_call: TRBJ1-1; cdr3_aa: CASSLVQGTEAFF
cdr3_length: 15; v_call: TRBV6-1; clone_size: .; j_call: TRBJ1-4; cdr3_aa: CASSELGGLNEKLFF
cdr3_length: 15; v_call: TRBV28; clone_size: .; j_call: TRBJ2-1; cdr3_aa: CASNPPGGVSNEQFF
cdr3_length: 16; v_call: TRBV7-8; clone_size: .; j_call: TRBJ2-1; cdr3_aa: CASSPAGAISYNEQFF
cdr3_length: 15; v_call: TRBV4-1; clone_size: .; j_call: TRBJ2-1; cdr3_aa: CASSGRAGFIDEQFF
cdr3_length: 17; v_call: TRBV6-5; clone_size: .; j_call: TRBJ2-1; cdr3_aa: CASSYSREAGVVNEQFF
cdr3_length: 16; v_call: TRBV28; clone_size: .; j_call: TRBJ2-1; cdr3_aa: CASYPVGGSNYNEQFF
cdr3_length: 17; v_call: TRBV6-2/TRBV6-3; clone_size: .; j_call: TRBJ2-5; cdr3_aa: CASSYEGLAGVPETQYF
cdr3_length: 17; v_call: TRBV3-1; clone_size: .; j_call: TRBJ2-1; cdr3_aa: CASSPNQAGGQMNEQFF
cdr3_length: 11; v_call: TRBV4-3; clone_size: .; j_call: TRBJ2-7; cdr3_aa: CASSLGREQYF
cdr3_length: 11; v_call: TRBV29-1; clone_size: .; j_call: TRBJ1-2; cdr3_aa: CSVAAEHGYTF
cdr3_length: 13; v_call: TRBV29-1; clone_size: medium-sized; j_call: TRBJ2-7; cdr3_aa: CSVQGQGVYEQYF
cdr3_length: 15; v_call: TRBV19; clone_size: .; j_call: TRBJ2-1; cdr3_aa: CASSASSGGIGEQFF
cdr3_length: 14; v_call: TRBV6-5; clone_size: .; j_call: TRBJ2-3; cdr3_aa: CASSPTGSTDTQYF
cdr3_length: 15; v_call: TRBV6-5; clone_size: .; j_call: TRBJ1-5; cdr3_aa: CASSPFWGGNQPQHF
cdr3_length: 17; v_call: TRBV28; clone_size: .; j_call: TRBJ1-1; cdr3_aa: CASSLTFQGQLNTEAFF
cdr3_length: 13; v_call: TRBV15; clone_size: medium-sized; j_call: TRBJ2-7; cdr3_aa: CATSRGRDYEQYF
cdr3_length: 13; v_call: TRBV19; clone_size: .; j_call: TRBJ1-1; cdr3_aa: CASRDRGDTEAFF
cdr3_length: 14; v_call: TRBV5-6; clone_size: .; j_call: TRBJ2-7; cdr3_aa: CASSLAGTGREQYF
cdr3_length: 15; v_call: TRBV6-1; clone_size: .; j_call: TRBJ1-5; cdr3_aa: CASSKRGEGNQPQHF
cdr3_length: 13; v_call: TRBV7-9; clone_size: .; j_call: TRBJ2-1; cdr3_aa: CASIRGDPNEQFF
cdr3_length: 13; v_call: TRBV7-9; clone_size: .; j_call: TRBJ1-1; cdr3_aa: CASSLAGTTEAFF
cdr3_length: 12; v_call: TRBV10-2; clone_size: .; j_call: TRBJ2-5; cdr3_aa: CASSDSQETQYF
cdr3_length: 13; v_call: TRBV20-1; clone_size: .; j_call: TRBJ2-7; cdr3_aa: CTGESPSSYEQYF
cdr3_length: 14; v_call: TRBV7-7; clone_size: .; j_call: TRBJ1-4; cdr3_aa: CASSLGPDNEKLFF
cdr3_length: 16; v_call: TRBV6-2/TRBV6-3; clone_size: .; j_call: TRBJ2-3; cdr3_aa: CASSYVPGGGTDTQYF
cdr3_length: 14; v_call: TRBV28; clone_size: medium-sized; j_call: TRBJ2-5; cdr3_aa: CASSLRAGIETQYF